The sequence of this T cell receptor (beta chain) was determined in a study of early T cells in non-severe SARS-CoV-2 infection. Study details: Bulk RNA isolated from unsorted whole blood underwent sequencing; chains were not paired.

This clonotype has a count of ten or more. TCRdb processed the 5' RACE reads anew with MiXCR; each CDR3 protein has one entry. The table shows around 63,000 distinct CDR3 sequences, with about 9.1% occurring only once. The specimen comprised whole blood, sampled at baseline. The TCR originated in an adult who was a healthcare worker with PCR-confirmed SARS-CoV-2 infection or an uninfected control (not recorded which).

The CDR3 coding sequence is TGTGCTAGTGGTTTGACAATCTCCCGTTTGAACACTGAAGCTTTCTTT. Protein sequence: CASGLTISRLNTEAFF. The chain carries TRBV12-5 and TRBJ1-1; no definite D call. Germline CDR1 is LGHNT and CDR2 is FRNRAP. This CDR3 has 16 residues. Trimming removed 2 bases at V and 0 bases at J, with 13 bases between. Filled out from reference TRBV12-5 and TRBJ1-1, the complete variable domain reads DARVTQTPRHKVTEMGQEVTMRCQPILGHNTVFWYRQTMMQGLELLAYFRNRAPLDDSGMPKDRFSAEMPDATLATLKIQPSEPRDSAVYFCASGLTISRLNTEAFFGQGTRLTVV.